The count of the clone carrying this T cell receptor beta chain is one. The source of the sample is a study of cytomegalovirus exposure and HLA in healthy donors. A multiplex PCR was run with 60 Vbeta primers and 13 Jbeta primers. Generated by immunoSEQ multiplex PCR, the TCRdb table keeps only in-frame clones and is missing some. The profile shows 200,000 or so clones, under 85% of them singletons. Nominal health characterized the donors when sampled, though unrecorded immune exposures were likely. CDR1 is SQVTM, CDR2 ANQGSEA, per germline. After removal of 4 bases from V and 6 bases from J, the junction contained 7 bases not matched to a gene. The CDR3 spans 14 residues.

This sequence joins TRBV29-1 and TRBJ2-7; 12 bases align to TRBD2. Sequencing input: PBMCs. The clonotype originates from a man between 45 and 60 years old in good health and CMV-seronegative. CDR3 loop: CSVGPSGRASEQYF. CDR3 DNA: TGCAGCGTTGGGCCTAGCGGGAGGGCCTCCGAGCAGTACTTC.